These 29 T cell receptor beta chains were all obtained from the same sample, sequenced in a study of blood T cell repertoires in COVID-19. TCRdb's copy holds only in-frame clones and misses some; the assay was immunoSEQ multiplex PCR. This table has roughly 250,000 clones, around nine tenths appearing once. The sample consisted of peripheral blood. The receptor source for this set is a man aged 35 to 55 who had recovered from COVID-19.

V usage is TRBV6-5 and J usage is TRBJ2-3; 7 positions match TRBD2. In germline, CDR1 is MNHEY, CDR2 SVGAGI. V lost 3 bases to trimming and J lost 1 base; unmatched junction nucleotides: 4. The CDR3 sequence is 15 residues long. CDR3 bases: TGTGCCAGCAGTTATGCTAGCGGACGCACAGATACGCAGTATTTT. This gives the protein CASSYASGRTDTQYF.

CDR3: CASSGPGQGAGAFF. Written as DNA, the CDR3 is TGTGCCAGCAGCGGCCCGGGACAGGGGGCCGGGGCTTTCTTT. This sequence joins TRBV2 and TRBJ1-1; 12 bases are a match to TRBD1. Germline V gives CDR1 SNHLY, CDR2 FYNNEI. The CDR3 runs to 14 residues. With V trimmed by 6 bases and J by 11 bases, 10 bases remained unmatched.

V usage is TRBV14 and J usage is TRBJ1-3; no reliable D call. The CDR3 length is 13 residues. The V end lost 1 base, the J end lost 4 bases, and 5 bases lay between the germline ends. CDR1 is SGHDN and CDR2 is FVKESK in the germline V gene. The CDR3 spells CASSQVLGNTIYF. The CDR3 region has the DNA TGTGCCAGCAGCCAAGTTTTAGGAAACACCATATATTTT.

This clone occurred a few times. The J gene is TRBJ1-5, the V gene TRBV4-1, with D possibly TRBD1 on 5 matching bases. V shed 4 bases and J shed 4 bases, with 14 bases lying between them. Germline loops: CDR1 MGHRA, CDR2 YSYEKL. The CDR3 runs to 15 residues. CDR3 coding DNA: TGCGCCAGCAGCCCCCTTTCGGGGGGTAATCAGCCCCAGCATTTT. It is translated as CASSPLSGGNQPQHF.

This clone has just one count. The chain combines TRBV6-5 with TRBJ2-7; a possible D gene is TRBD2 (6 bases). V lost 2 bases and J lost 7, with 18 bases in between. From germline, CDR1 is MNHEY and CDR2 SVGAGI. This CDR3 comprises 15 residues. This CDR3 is CASSYGQVRAGEQYF. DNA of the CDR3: TGTGCCAGCAGTTACGGGCAGGTTAGGGCGGGGGAGCAGTACTTC.

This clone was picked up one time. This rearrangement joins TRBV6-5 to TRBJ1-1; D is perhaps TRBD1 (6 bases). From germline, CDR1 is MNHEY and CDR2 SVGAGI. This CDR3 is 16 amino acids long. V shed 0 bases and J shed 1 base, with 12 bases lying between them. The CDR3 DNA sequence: TGTGCCAGCAGTTACTCGACGGGAGGGGGGAACACTGAAGCTTTCTTT. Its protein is CASSYSTGGGNTEAFF.

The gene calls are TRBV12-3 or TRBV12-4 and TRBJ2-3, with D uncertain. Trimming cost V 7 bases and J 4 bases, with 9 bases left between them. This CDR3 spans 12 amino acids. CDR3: CASTLGPDTQYF. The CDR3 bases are TGTGCCAGCACTCTGGGCCCAGATACGCAGTATTTT.

CDR3 sequence: CASSLGGMWANVLTF. CDR3 in DNA: TGTGCCAGCAGCTTAGGAGGGATGTGGGCCAACGTCCTGACTTTC. The chain links TRBV7-2 to TRBJ2-6, with D perhaps matching TRBD2 (5 bases). CDR3 length: 15 amino acids. V was shortened by 1 base and J by 5 bases, with 9 bases between the two germline ends. The V gene's germline CDR1 is SGHTA and CDR2 FQGNSA.

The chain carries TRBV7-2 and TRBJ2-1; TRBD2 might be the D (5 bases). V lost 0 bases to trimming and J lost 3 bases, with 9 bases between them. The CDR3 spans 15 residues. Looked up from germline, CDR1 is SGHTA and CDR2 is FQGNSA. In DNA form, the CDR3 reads TGTGCCAGCAGCTTAGCGCGGGCCCACTACAATGAGCAGTTCTTC. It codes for CASSLARAHYNEQFF.

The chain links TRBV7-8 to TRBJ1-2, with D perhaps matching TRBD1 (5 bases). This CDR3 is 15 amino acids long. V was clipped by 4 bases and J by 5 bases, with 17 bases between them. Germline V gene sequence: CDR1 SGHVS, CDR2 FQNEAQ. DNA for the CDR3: TGTGCCAGCAGCTATAAAAAGGAGAAGGGGTATGGCTACACCTTC. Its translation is CASSYKKEKGYGYTF.

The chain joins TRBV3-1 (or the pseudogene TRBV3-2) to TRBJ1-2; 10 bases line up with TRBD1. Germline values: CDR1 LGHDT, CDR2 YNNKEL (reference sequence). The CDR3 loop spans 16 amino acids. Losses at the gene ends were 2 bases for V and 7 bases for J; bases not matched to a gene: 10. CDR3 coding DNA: TGTGCCAGCAGCCAACCCGGACAGGGGGTTTATTTTGGCTACACCTTC. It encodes CASSQPGQGVYFGYTF.

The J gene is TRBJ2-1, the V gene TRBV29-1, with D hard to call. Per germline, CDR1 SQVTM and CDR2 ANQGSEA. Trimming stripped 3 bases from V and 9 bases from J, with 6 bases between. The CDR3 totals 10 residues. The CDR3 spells CSVDSGEQFF. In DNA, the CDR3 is TGCAGCGTTGACTCCGGTGAGCAGTTCTTC.

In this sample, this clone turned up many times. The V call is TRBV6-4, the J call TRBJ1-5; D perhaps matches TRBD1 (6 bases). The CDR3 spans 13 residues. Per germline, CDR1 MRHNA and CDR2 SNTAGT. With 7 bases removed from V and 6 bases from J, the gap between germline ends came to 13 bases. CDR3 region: CASIEGGGQPQHF. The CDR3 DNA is TGTGCCAGCATCGAAGGGGGGGGTCAGCCCCAGCATTTT.

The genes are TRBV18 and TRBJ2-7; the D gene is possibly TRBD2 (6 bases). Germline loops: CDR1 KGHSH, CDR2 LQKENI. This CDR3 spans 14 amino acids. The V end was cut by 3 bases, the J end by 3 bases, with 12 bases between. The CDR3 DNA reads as TGTGCCAGCTCACCTGGGGGGTGGTTCTACGAGCAGTACTTC. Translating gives CASSPGGWFYEQYF.

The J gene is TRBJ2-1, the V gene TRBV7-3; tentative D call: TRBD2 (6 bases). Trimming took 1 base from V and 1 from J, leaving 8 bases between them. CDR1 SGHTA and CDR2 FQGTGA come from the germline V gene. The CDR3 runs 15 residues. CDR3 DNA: TGTGCCAGCAGCTTAAGTAGCGGTTCCTACAATGAGCAGTTCTTC. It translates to CASSLSSGSYNEQFF.

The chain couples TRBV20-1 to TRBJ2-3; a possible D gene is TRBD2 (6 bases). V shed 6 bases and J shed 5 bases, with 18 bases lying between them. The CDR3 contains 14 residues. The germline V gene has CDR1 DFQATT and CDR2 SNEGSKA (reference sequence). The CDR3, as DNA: TGCAGTGCCAGTAACATGCGGGGCGGAGATACGCAGTATTTT. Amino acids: CSASNMRGGDTQYF.

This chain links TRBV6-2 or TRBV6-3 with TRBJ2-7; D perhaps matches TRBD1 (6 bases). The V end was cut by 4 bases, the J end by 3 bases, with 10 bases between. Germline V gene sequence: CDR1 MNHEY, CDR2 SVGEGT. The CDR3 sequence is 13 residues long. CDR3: CASSLLQGYEQYF. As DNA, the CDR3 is TGTGCCAGCAGTTTACTACAGGGCTACGAGCAGTACTTC.

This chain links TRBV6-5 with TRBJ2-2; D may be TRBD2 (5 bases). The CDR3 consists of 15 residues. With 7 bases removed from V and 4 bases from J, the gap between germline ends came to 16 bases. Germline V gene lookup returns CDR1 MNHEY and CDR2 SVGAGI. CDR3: CASTTFRGGTGELFF. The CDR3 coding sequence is TGTGCCAGCACCACCTTCCGGGGTGGCACCGGGGAGCTGTTTTTT.

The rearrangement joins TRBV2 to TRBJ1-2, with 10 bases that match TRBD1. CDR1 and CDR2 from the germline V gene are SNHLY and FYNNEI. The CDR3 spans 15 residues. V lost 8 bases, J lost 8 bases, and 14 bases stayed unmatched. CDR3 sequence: CASPPTTGGVRGYTF. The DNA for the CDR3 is TGTGCCAGCCCCCCGACGACAGGGGGCGTGAGAGGCTACACCTTC.

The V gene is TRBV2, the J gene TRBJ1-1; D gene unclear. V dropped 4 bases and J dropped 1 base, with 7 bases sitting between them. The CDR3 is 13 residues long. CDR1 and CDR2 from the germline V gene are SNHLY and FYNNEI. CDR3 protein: CASSGDKNTEAFF. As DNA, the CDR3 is TGTGCCAGCAGTGGCGACAAGAACACTGAAGCTTTCTTT.

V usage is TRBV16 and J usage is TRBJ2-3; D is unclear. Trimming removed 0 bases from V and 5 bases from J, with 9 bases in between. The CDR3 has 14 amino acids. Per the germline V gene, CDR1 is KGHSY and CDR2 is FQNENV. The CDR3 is CASSQSPHGDTQYF. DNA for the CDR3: TGTGCCAGCAGCCAATCCCCCCACGGAGATACGCAGTATTTT.

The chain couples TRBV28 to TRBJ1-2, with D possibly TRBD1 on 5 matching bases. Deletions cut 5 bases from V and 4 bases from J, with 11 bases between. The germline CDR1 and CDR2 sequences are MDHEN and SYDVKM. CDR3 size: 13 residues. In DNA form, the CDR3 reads TGTGCCAGCAGTCAGGGTTTGGGCTATGGCTACACCTTC. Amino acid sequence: CASSQGLGYGYTF.

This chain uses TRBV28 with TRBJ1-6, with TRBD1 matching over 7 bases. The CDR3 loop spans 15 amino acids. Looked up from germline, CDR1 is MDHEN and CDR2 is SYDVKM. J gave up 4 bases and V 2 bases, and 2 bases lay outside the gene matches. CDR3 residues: CASSLGRGYNSPLHF. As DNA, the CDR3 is TGTGCCAGCAGTTTAGGCAGGGGGTATAATTCACCCCTCCACTTT.

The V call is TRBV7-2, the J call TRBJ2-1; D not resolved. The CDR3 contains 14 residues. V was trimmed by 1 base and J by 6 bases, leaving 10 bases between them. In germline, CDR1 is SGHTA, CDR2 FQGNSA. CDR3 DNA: TGTGCCAGCAGCTTAGGCAGCCCGGGCAATGAGCAGTTCTTC. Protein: CASSLGSPGNEQFF. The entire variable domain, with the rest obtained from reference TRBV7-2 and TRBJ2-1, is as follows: GAGVSQSPSNKVTEKGKDVELRCDPISGHTALYWYRQSLGQGLEFLIYFQGNSAPDKSGLPSDRFSAERTGGSVSTLTIQRTQQEDSAVYLCASSLGSPGNEQFFGPGTRLTVL.

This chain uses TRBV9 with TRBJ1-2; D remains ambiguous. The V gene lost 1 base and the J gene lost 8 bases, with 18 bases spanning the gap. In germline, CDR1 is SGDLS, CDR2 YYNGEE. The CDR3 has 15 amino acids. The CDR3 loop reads CASSVRGGKGRGYTF. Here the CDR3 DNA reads TGTGCCAGCAGCGTACGGGGAGGGAAAGGACGGGGCTACACCTTC.

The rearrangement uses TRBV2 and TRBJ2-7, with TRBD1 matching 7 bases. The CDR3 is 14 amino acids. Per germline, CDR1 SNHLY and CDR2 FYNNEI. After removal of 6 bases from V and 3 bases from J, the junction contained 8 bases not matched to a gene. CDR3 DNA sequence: TGTGCCAGCAGACCCGACAGGGTTCACTACGAGCAGTACTTC. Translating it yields CASRPDRVHYEQYF. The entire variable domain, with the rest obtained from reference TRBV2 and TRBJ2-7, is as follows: EPEVTQTPSHQVTQMGQEVILRCVPISNHLYFYWYRQILGQKVEFLVSFYNNEISEKSEIFDDQFSVERPDGSNFTLKIRSTKLEDSAMYFCASRPDRVHYEQYFGPGTRLTVT.

The DNA for the CDR3 is TGTGCCAGCAGCCTCAGAGGAGCCTACGAGCAGTACTTC. Translating gives CASSLRGAYEQYF. This rearrangement joins TRBV3-1 (or the pseudogene TRBV3-2) to TRBJ2-7, with D unclear. The length of the CDR3 is 13 residues. Germline V gives CDR1 LGHDT, CDR2 YNNKEL (reference sequence). V was trimmed by 4 bases and J by 2 bases, leaving 9 bases between them.

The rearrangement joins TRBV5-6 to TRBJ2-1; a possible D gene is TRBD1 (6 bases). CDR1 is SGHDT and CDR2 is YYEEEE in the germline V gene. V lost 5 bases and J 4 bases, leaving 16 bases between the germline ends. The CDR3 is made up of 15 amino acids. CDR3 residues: CASRPRGSWYNEQFF. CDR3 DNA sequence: TGTGCCAGCAGGCCCAGGGGTTCTTGGTACAATGAGCAGTTCTTC.

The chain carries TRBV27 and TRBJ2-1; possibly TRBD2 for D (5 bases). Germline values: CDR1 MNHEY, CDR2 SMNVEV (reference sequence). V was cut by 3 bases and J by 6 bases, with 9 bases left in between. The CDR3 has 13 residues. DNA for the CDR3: TGTGCCAGCAGTTTTGGGAGAACCAATGAGCAGTTCTTC. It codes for CASSFGRTNEQFF.